The 23 T cell receptor beta chains reported below all come from one sample, sequenced in a study of blood T cell repertoires in COVID-19. Measured with immunoSEQ multiplex PCR; TCRdb has only the in-frame clones, and not every one. The table shows 73,000 or so clones, with just over 85% occurring only once. The sequencing sample was made of peripheral blood. These TCRs come from a man under 40 with acute or convalescent COVID-19.

The chain recombines TRBV7-8 with TRBJ2-7, with D tentatively TRBD2 (6 bases). In germline, CDR1 is SGHVS, CDR2 FQNEAQ. The CDR3 runs to 15 residues. The V end was cut by 5 bases, the J end by 3 bases, with 17 bases between. This CDR3 is CASSPTAAGIYEQYF. The CDR3 nucleotides are TGTGCCAGCAGCCCCACGGCGGCGGGAATCTACGAGCAGTACTTC.

The J gene is TRBJ1-3, the V gene TRBV2; D is unresolved. The CDR3 is made up of 16 amino acids. The germline gives CDR1 SNHLY, CDR2 FYNNEI. With 4 bases removed from V and 0 bases from J, the gap between germline ends came to 13 bases. The CDR3 sequence: CASSVEGRSSGNTIYF. CDR3 nucleotides: TGTGCCAGCAGTGTGGAGGGCCGGAGCTCTGGAAACACCATATATTTT.

The CDR3 loop is CASSSLRTDRPYGYTF. CDR3 nucleotides: TGTGCCAGCAGCAGTCTCCGGACAGACCGTCCTTATGGCTACACCTTC. The chain couples TRBV28 to TRBJ1-2; weak D call: TRBD1 (6 bases). The CDR3 is 16 amino acids. The ends were cut back, 6 bases at V and 5 bases at J, with 22 bases in the middle. The germline V gene has CDR1 MDHEN and CDR2 SYDVKM.

The rearrangement uses TRBV4-3 and TRBJ2-1; D might be TRBD2 (7 bases). The CDR3 loop spans 13 amino acids. Germline V gene lookup returns CDR1 LGHNA and CDR2 YSLEER. V dropped 9 bases and J dropped 8 bases, with 17 bases sitting between them. The CDR3 sequence is CARGRSGGDEQFF. The CDR3 nucleotides read TGCGCCAGGGGAAGATCGGGGGGCGATGAGCAGTTCTTC.

The V call is TRBV28, the J call TRBJ2-7; a weak D match, TRBD2 (6 bases). The CDR3 is 13 amino acids. V dropped 8 bases and J dropped 2 bases, with 13 bases sitting between them. Germline V gene lookup returns CDR1 MDHEN and CDR2 SYDVKM. The CDR3: CASLGGKPYEQYF. The CDR3 nucleotides read TGTGCCAGCCTCGGCGGGAAACCCTACGAGCAGTACTTC.

This rearrangement joins TRBV10-1 to TRBJ2-1, with TRBD2 matching over 8 bases. After removal of 3 bases from V and 9 bases from J, the junction contained 4 bases not matched to a gene. CDR1 WNHNN and CDR2 SYGVQD come from the germline V gene (reference sequence). CDR3 length: 13 amino acids. The CDR3 is CASSESGSREQFF. CDR3 in DNA: TGCGCCAGCAGTGAAAGCGGGAGTCGTGAGCAGTTCTTC.

This chain uses TRBV6-1 with TRBJ2-5, with 8 bases fitting TRBD1. CDR1 MNHNS and CDR2 SASEGT come from the germline V gene. The ends lost 2 bases at V and 4 bases at J; junction bases unmatched: 3. The CDR3 has 14 residues. The CDR3 reads CASSERDRRETQYF. In DNA, the CDR3 is TGTGCCAGCAGTGAACGGGACAGGAGAGAGACCCAGTACTTC.

The V gene is TRBV6-2 or TRBV6-3, the J gene TRBJ2-4; 13 nucleotides align to TRBD2. CDR1 and CDR2 (germline): MNHEY, SVGEGT. The CDR3 has 17 amino acids. After removal of 5 bases from V and 0 bases from J, the junction contained 4 bases not matched to a gene. The CDR3 DNA reads TGTGCCAGCAGTACGGGACTAGCGGGACTAGCCAAAAACATTCAGTACTTC. Its translation: CASSTGLAGLAKNIQYF.

The rearrangement links TRBV28 to TRBJ1-5, with no clear D. Germline-derived CDR1 and CDR2 are MDHEN and SYDVKM. This CDR3 is built from 18 residues. V was cut by 2 bases and J by 0 bases, with 17 bases left in between. The CDR3: CASSLNIRRLLSNQPQHF. The DNA for the CDR3 is TGTGCCAGCAGTTTAAATATTCGGCGACTACTTAGCAATCAGCCCCAGCATTTT.

This clone occurred once. The junction shows a germline mismatch at one end, possibly a read error. The chain links TRBV20-1 to TRBJ1-1; D might be TRBD1 (5 bases). This CDR3 comprises 11 residues. CDR1 DFQATT and CDR2 SNEGSKA come from the germline V gene (reference sequence). Written as DNA, the CDR3 is TGCAGTGCTAGAGATGGCCCCCGACAGCCCTTT. This gives the protein CSARDGPRQPF.

The chain combines TRBV5-1 with TRBJ1-1; D call uncertain. V was cut by 0 bases and J by 1 base, with 7 bases left in between. The CDR3 runs 14 residues. Germline CDR1 is SGHRS and CDR2 is YFSETQ. The CDR3 DNA reads TGCGCCAGCAGCTTGGAAGCGGCGAACACTGAAGCTTTCTTT. It encodes CASSLEAANTEAFF.

The chain employs TRBV28 and TRBJ1-3, with TRBD1 identical over 8 bases. The CDR3 is 16 amino acids. J was trimmed by 1 base and V by 4 bases; bases with no gene match: 6. Germline assignment: CDR1 MDHEN and CDR2 SYDVKM. The CDR3 DNA sequence: TGTGCCAGCAGTTCCTCCACAGGGGGGTCTGGAAACACCATATATTTT. It translates to CASSSSTGGSGNTIYF.

This sequence joins TRBV6-1 and TRBJ1-2; TRBD1 matches 7 bases. V trimming: 1 base; J trimming: 5 bases; junction bases outside the gene matches: 7. This CDR3 comprises 15 residues. Germline CDR1 and CDR2: MNHNS and SASEGT. The CDR3 coding sequence is TGTGCCAGCAGTGAAGGGGAGACAGGGCGATATGGCTACACCTTC. Amino acids: CASSEGETGRYGYTF.

The rearrangement uses TRBV6-5 and TRBJ2-3, with a tentative D call TRBD1 (6 bases). The germline V gene encodes CDR1 MNHEY and CDR2 SVGAGI. The ends were cut back, 5 bases at V and 1 base at J, with 13 bases in the middle. The CDR3 consists of 15 residues. CDR3 DNA sequence: TGTGCCAGCAGTCTCCAGGGGCTGGGCACAGATACGCAGTATTTT. Its translation is CASSLQGLGTDTQYF.

The chain employs TRBV19 and TRBJ1-1; weak D call: TRBD1 (6 bases). The germline V gene has CDR1 LNHDA and CDR2 SQIVND (reference sequence). This CDR3 spans 14 amino acids. The V end was cut by 5 bases, the J end by 1 base, with 11 bases between. The CDR3 protein is CASSPTDRNTEAFF. In DNA form, the CDR3 reads TGTGCCAGTAGTCCGACGGACAGGAACACTGAAGCTTTCTTT.

V usage is TRBV9 and J usage is TRBJ2-7; 11 nucleotides match TRBD2. This CDR3 comprises 14 residues. Unmatched junction bases numbered 1, after V lost 3 bases and J lost 2 bases. Germline V gene data show CDR1 as SGDLS and CDR2 as YYNGEE. The DNA of the CDR3 is TGTGCCAGCAGCGGTAGCGGGAGGGCCTACGAGCAGTACTTC. Protein product: CASSGSGRAYEQYF.

This clone was counted once. V gene TRBV5-1 combines with J gene TRBJ2-7, with D perhaps TRBD2 (5 bases). Germline V gene sequence: CDR1 SGHRS, CDR2 YFSETQ. The CDR3 runs 14 residues. Between the trimmed V and J ends, which lost 0 bases and 2 bases, there was a span of 9 bases. In nucleotides, the CDR3 is TGCGCCAGCAGCTTGGGTTTCGGGACCTACGAGCAGTACTTC. Its translation is CASSLGFGTYEQYF.

This sequence joins TRBV7-2 and TRBJ2-7, with D tentatively TRBD1 (6 bases). Trimming cost V 1 base and J 2 bases, with 9 bases left between them. The CDR3 has 14 residues. Germline V gene data show CDR1 as SGHTA and CDR2 as FQGNSA. The chain's CDR3 is CASSLGRGAYEQYF. CDR3 DNA: TGTGCCAGCAGCTTAGGCAGGGGCGCCTACGAGCAGTACTTC. The entire variable domain, with the rest obtained from reference TRBV7-2 and TRBJ2-7, is as follows: GAGVSQSPSNKVTEKGKDVELRCDPISGHTALYWYRQSLGQGLEFLIYFQGNSAPDKSGLPSDRFSAERTGGSVSTLTIQRTQQEDSAVYLCASSLGRGAYEQYFGPGTRLTVT.

The rearrangement uses TRBV6-4 and TRBJ1-6; maybe TRBD1 (6 bases). The CDR3 runs 13 residues. Germline lookup yields CDR1 MRHNA and CDR2 SNTAGT. V lost 3 bases and J 9 bases, leaving 9 bases between the germline ends. DNA of the CDR3: TGTGCCAGCAGTGAAATGACAGGTTCACCCCTCCACTTT. Translating gives CASSEMTGSPLHF.

This chain links TRBV7-2 with TRBJ2-3, with D maybe TRBD2 (5 bases). This CDR3 contains 16 residues. Germline CDR1 reads SGHTA; CDR2 reads FQGNSA. Trimming stripped 8 bases from V and 1 base from J, with 19 bases between. The CDR3 region has the DNA TGTGCCAGCGGTCTTATTTCCGGGGTTGGCACAGATACGCAGTATTTT. Amino acid sequence: CASGLISGVGTDTQYF.

The CDR3 region is CASSIAGVSNQPQHF. The CDR3 DNA sequence: TGTGCCAGTAGTATAGCAGGGGTAAGCAATCAGCCCCAGCATTTT. The chain is built from TRBV19 and TRBJ1-5; D might be TRBD1 (6 bases). This CDR3 has 15 residues. Germline V gene data show CDR1 as LNHDA and CDR2 as SQIVND (reference sequence). Trimming cost V 1 base and J 1 base, with 8 bases left between them.

The chain combines TRBV2 with TRBJ2-1; D gene unclear. The germline gives CDR1 SNHLY, CDR2 FYNNEI. Trimming pared 3 bases from V and 6 bases from J, leaving 12 bases between. This CDR3 spans 14 amino acids. Here the CDR3 DNA reads TGTGCCAGCAGTGACTATACTCCCTCCAATGAGCAGTTCTTC. It encodes CASSDYTPSNEQFF.

The rearrangement links TRBV19 to TRBJ2-7; 9 nucleotides agree with TRBD1. Germline CDR1 and CDR2: LNHDA and SQIVND (reference sequence). V shed 4 bases, J shed 5 bases, and the junction held 9 bases outside the gene matches. CDR3 length equals 15 residues. The CDR3 region has the DNA TGTGCCAGTAGTAATCCGGGACAGGGTTTCAACGAGCAGTACTTC. It encodes CASSNPGQGFNEQYF. The variable domain in full, with the rest retrieved from reference TRBV19 and TRBJ2-7, is DGGITQSPKYLFRKEGQNVTLSCEQNLNHDAMYWYRQDPGQGLRLIYYSQIVNDFQKGDIAEGYSVSREKKESFPLTVTSAQKNPTAFYLCASSNPGQGFNEQYFGPGTRLTVT.